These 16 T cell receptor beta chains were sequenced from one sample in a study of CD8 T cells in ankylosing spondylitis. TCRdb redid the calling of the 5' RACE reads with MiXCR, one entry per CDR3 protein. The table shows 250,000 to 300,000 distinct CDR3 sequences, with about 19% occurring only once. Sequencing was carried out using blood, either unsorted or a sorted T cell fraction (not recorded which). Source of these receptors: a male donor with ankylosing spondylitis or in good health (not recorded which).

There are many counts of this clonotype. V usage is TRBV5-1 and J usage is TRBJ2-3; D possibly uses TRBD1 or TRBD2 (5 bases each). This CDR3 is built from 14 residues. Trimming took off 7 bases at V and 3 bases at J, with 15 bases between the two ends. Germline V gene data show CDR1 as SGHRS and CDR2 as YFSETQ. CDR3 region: CASGAGLVTDTQYF. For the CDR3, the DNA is TGCGCCAGCGGGGCGGGCCTGGTTACAGATACGCAGTATTTT.

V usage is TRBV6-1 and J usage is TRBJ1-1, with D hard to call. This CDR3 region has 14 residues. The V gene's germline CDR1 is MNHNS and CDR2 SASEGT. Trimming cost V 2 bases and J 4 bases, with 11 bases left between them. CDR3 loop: CASSERRRSTEAFF. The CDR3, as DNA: TGTGCCAGCAGTGAAAGGAGACGGAGCACTGAAGCTTTCTTT.

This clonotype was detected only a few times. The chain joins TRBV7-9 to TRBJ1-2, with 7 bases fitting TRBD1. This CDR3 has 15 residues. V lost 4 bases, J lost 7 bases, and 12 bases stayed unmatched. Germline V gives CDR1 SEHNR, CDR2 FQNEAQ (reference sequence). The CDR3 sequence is CASSSGGQDSSGYTF. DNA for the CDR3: TGTGCCAGCAGCTCGGGAGGACAGGACTCCTCTGGCTACACCTTC. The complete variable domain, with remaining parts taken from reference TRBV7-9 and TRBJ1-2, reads DTGVSQNPRHKITKRGQNVTFRCDPISEHNRLYWYRQTLGQGPEFLTYFQNEAQLEKSRLLSDRFSAERPKGSFSTLEIQRTEQGDSAMYLCASSSGGQDSSGYTFGSGTRLTVV.

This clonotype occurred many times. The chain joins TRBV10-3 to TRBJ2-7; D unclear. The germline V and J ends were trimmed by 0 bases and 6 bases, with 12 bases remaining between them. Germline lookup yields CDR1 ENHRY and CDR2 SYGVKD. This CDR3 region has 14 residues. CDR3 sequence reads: CAISESGSTLEQYV. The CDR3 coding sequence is TGTGCCATCAGTGAGTCCGGATCGACCCTCGAGCAGTACGTC.

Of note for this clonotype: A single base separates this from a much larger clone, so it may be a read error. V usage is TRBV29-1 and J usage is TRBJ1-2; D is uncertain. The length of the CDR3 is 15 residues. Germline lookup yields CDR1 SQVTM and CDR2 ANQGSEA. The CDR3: CSAASSSSPNYDYTF. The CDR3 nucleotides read TGCAGCGCCGCGTCCTCTTCGTCCCCTAACTATGACTACACCTTC.

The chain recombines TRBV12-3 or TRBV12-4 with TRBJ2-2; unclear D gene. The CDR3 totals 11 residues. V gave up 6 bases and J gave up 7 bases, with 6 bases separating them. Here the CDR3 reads CASSIYGELFF. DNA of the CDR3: TGTGCCAGCAGCATATACGGGGAGCTGTTTTTT.

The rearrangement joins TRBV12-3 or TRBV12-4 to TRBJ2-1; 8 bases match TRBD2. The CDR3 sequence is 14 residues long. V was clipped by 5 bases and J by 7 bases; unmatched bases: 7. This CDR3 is CASSPTGTRNEQFF. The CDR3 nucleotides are TGTGCCAGCAGTCCAACCGGGACTAGGAATGAGCAGTTCTTC.

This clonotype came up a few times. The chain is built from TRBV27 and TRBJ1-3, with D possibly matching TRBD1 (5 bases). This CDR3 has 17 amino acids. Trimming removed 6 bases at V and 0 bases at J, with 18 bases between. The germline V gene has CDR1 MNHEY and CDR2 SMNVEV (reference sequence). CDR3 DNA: TGTGCCAGCAGCGCATTGGGACGGCCCAGCTCTGGAAACACCATATATTTT. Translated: CASSALGRPSSGNTIYF.

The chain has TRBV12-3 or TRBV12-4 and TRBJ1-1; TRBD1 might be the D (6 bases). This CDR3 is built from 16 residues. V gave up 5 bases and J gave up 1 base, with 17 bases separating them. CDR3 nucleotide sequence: TGTGCCAGCAGTCTCATAACCAGACAGGAGAACACTGAAGCTTTCTTT. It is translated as CASSLITRQENTEAFF.

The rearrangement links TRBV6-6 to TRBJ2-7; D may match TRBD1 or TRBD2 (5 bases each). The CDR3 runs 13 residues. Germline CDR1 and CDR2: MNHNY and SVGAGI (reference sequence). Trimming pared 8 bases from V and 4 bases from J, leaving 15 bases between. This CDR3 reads CASARGSHYEQYV. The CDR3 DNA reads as TGTGCCAGCGCCCGGGGCAGCCATTACGAGCAGTACGTC.

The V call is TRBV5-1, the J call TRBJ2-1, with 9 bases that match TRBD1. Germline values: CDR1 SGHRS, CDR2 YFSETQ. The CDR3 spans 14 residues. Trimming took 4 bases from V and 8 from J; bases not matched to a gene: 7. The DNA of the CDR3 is TGCGCCAGCAGCCCCCGGGACAGGGTCGATGAGCAGTTCTTC. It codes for CASSPRDRVDEQFF. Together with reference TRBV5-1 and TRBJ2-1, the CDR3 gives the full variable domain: KAGVTQTPRYLIKTRGQQVTLSCSPISGHRSVSWYQQTPGQGLQFLFEYFSETQRNKGNFPGRFSGRQFSNSRSEMNVSTLELGDSALYLCASSPRDRVDEQFFGPGTRLTVL.

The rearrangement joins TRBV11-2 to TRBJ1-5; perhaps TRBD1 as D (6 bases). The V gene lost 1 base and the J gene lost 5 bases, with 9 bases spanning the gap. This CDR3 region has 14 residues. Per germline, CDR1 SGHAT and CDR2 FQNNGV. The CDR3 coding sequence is TGTGCCAGCAGCTTAGCCGGGGGCTATCAGCCCCAGCATTTT. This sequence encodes CASSLAGGYQPQHF.

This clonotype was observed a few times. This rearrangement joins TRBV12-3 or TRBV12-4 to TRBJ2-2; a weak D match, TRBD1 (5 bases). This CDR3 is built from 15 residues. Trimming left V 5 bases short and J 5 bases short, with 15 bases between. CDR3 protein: CASSPREGVTGELFF. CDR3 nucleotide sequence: TGTGCCAGCAGTCCCAGGGAAGGGGTGACCGGGGAGCTGTTTTTT.

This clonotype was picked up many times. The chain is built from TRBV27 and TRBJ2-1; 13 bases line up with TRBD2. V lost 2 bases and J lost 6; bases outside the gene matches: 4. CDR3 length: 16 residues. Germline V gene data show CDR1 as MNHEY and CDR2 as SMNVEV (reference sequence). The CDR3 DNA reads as TGTGCCAGCAGTTTACTGACTAGCGGGAGGCCCAATGAGCAGTTCTTC. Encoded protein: CASSLLTSGRPNEQFF.

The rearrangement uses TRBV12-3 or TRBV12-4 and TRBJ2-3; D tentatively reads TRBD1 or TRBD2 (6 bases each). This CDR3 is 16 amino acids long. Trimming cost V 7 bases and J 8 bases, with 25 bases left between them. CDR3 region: CASTPYGGLTLGTQYF. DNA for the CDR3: TGTGCCAGCACCCCTTACGGGGGCCTGACTTTGGGTACGCAGTATTTT.

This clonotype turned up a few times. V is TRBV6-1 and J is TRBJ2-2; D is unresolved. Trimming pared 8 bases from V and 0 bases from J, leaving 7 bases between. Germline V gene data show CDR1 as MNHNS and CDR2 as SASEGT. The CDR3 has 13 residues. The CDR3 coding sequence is TGTGCCAGCTTCGACACGAACACCGGGGAGCTGTTTTTT. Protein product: CASFDTNTGELFF.